A single sample gave rise to the 4 T cell receptor beta chains below, sequenced in a study of CD8 T cells in ankylosing spondylitis. One entry per CDR3 protein, called by TCRdb with MiXCR from the 5' RACE reads. The repertoire holds 25,000 to 40,000 distinct CDR3 sequences, with 5.5% to 8% as singletons. The sequencing sample was made of blood, either unsorted or a sorted T cell fraction (not recorded which). These TCRs come from a male donor with ankylosing spondylitis or in good health (not recorded which).

This clonotype was seen a handful of times. The V and J genes are TRBV13 and TRBJ2-5; D is ambiguous. CDR3 length: 16 amino acids. The germline V gene has CDR1 PRHDT and CDR2 FYEKMQ (reference sequence). Trimming shortened V by 4 bases and J by 0 bases, and 15 bases separated the two germline ends. The CDR3 nucleotides are TGTGCCAGCAGCTCTGGGCTCCTTTGGTACCAAGAGACCCAGTACTTC. This codes for CASSSGLLWYQETQYF. Supplemented by reference TRBV13 and TRBJ2-5, the full variable domain reads AAGVIQSPRHLIKEKRETATLKCYPIPRHDTVYWYQQGPGQDPQFLISFYEKMQSDKGSIPDRFSAQQFSDYHSELNMSSLELGDSALYFCASSSGLLWYQETQYFGPGTRLLVL.

This clonotype has a count of ten or more. V usage is TRBV12-3 or TRBV12-4 and J usage is TRBJ2-3; maybe TRBD1 (5 bases). V lost 1 base, J lost 0 bases, and 14 bases lay in between. The CDR3 length is 17 residues. CDR3: CASSLGGGTPSTDTQYF. CDR3 bases: TGTGCCAGCAGTTTAGGGGGCGGAACCCCTAGCACAGATACGCAGTATTTT.

This clonotype has a count of ten or more. The chain joins TRBV4-1 to TRBJ2-5; 9 bases are a match to TRBD2. This CDR3 is built from 15 residues. Germline V lookup: CDR1 MGHRA, CDR2 YSYEKL. With 1 base clipped from V and 5 bases from J, the junction kept 5 bases outside the gene matches. The CDR3 loop is CASSQGASGKETQYF. Here the CDR3 DNA reads TGCGCCAGCAGCCAAGGAGCTAGCGGGAAGGAGACCCAGTACTTC.

This clonotype was counted ten times or more. The CDR3 DNA sequence: TGTGCCAGCAGCCCCTTGGGCGGGGAAGAGACCCAGTACTTC. Protein product: CASSPLGGEETQYF. The chain links TRBV7-7 to TRBJ2-5; D perhaps matches TRBD2 (6 bases). Germline CDR1 reads SSHAT; CDR2 reads FNYEAQ (reference sequence). This CDR3 is built from 14 residues. The ends were cut back, 5 bases at V and 3 bases at J, with 13 bases in the middle. The full variable domain, its missing parts supplied by reference TRBV7-7 and TRBJ2-5, is GAGVSQSPRYKVTKRGQDVTLRCDPISSHATLYWYQQALGQGPEFLTYFNYEAQPDKSGLPSDRFSAERPEGSISTLTIQRTEQRDSAMYRCASSPLGGEETQYFGPGTRLLVL.